The 29 T cell receptor beta chains in this list originate from one sample, sequenced in a study of a mutant IDH1 vaccine in newly diagnosed glioma. These TCRs are of unknown antigen specificity. The method was immunoSEQ multiplex PCR; TCRdb's version includes in-frame clones alone and lacks a portion of them. The table records 25,000 or so clones, roughly 84% of them present only once. Stated time point: week 47, end of study. The content of each vaccine dose was 300 ug of mutant IDH1 20-mer peptide, and topical imiquimod accompanied it. The material was PBMCs, obtained from a glioma patient whose treatment included an IDH1 peptide vaccine. The receptors were sampled from a man aged 40-55 years with glioma.

The chain joins TRBV4-2 to TRBJ1-5; 7 bases match TRBD1. V shed 4 bases and J 3 bases; nucleotides not matched to a gene: 9. Germline values: CDR1 LGHNA, CDR2 YNFKEQ. CDR3 length: 16 residues. The CDR3 region is CASSPSYGTVNQPQHF. The CDR3 bases are TGTGCCAGCAGCCCATCATACGGGACAGTCAATCAGCCCCAGCATTTT.

The chain combines TRBV4-3 with TRBJ1-3; the D is unclear. The CDR3 length is 14 residues. V was clipped by 0 bases and J by 2 bases, with 5 bases between them. The germline V gene encodes CDR1 LGHNA and CDR2 YSLEER. In nucleotides, the CDR3 is TGCGCCAGCAGCCAAGAGCAGGCTGGAAACACCATATATTTT. Translated, it gives CASSQEQAGNTIYF.

Only a few counts were recorded for this clone. The rearrangement uses TRBV15 and TRBJ2-7, with 7 nucleotides matching TRBD1. This CDR3 contains 14 residues. The germline V gene encodes CDR1 LNHNV and CDR2 YYDKDF (reference sequence). The trim removed 1 base at V and 6 bases at J, leaving 6 bases unmatched. The CDR3 spells CATSRGSDRAEQYF. Written as DNA, the CDR3 is TGTGCCACCAGCAGAGGCTCAGACAGGGCCGAGCAGTACTTC. The full variable domain, rest sourced from reference TRBV15 and TRBJ2-7, is DAMVIQNPRYQVTQFGKPVTLSCSQTLNHNVMYWYQQKSSQAPKLLFHYYDKDFNNEADTPDNFQSRRPNTSFCFLDIRSPGLGDTAMYLCATSRGSDRAEQYFGPGTRLTVT.

This chain uses TRBV15 with TRBJ2-3; TRBD1 is a possible D gene (5 bases). The CDR3 covers 16 residues. From germline, CDR1 is LNHNV and CDR2 YYDKDF (reference sequence). The V end was cut by 0 bases, the J end by 3 bases, with 13 bases between. The DNA of the CDR3 is TGTGCCACCAGCAGAGATAGAAGGGCAGGGACAGATACGCAGTATTTT. The encoded protein is CATSRDRRAGTDTQYF.

CDR3 loop: CASNPSRLSDYGYTF. Written as DNA, the CDR3 is TGTGCCAGCAACCCCTCGAGGTTGAGCGACTATGGCTACACCTTC. The chain employs TRBV6-1 and TRBJ1-2, with unresolved D. Germline V lookup: CDR1 MNHNS, CDR2 SASEGT. This CDR3 has 15 residues. The V gene lost 7 bases and the J gene lost 3 bases, with 18 bases spanning the gap.

This chain uses TRBV5-6 with TRBJ2-3; no reliable D call. Trimming shortened V by 7 bases and J by 4 bases, and 13 bases separated the two germline ends. Germline assignment: CDR1 SGHDT and CDR2 YYEEEE. The CDR3 loop spans 13 amino acids. The CDR3 reads CASGSVDADTQYF. DNA of the CDR3: TGTGCCAGCGGATCAGTCGATGCAGATACGCAGTATTTT.

V is TRBV15 and J is TRBJ2-7; D is uncertain. This CDR3 contains 14 residues. Germline CDR1 reads LNHNV; CDR2 reads YYDKDF (reference sequence). Trimming left V 0 bases short and J 0 bases short, with 6 bases between. CDR3 DNA: TGTGCCACCAGCAGAGATAGGCTCTCCTACGAGCAGTACTTC. Translated, it gives CATSRDRLSYEQYF.

There are a few counts of this clone. At one end the junction does not follow the germline gene, possibly because of a read error. The chain couples TRBV11-3 to TRBJ1-2; D not resolved. Germline lookup yields CDR1 SGHNT and CDR2 YENEEA. The CDR3 runs to 15 residues. The CDR3 DNA sequence: TGTGCCAGCATCTTAGTGGGCCCCTATTGGTATGGCTACACCTTC. The encoded protein is CASILVGPYWYGYTF.

The genes are TRBV18 and TRBJ2-7; the match to TRBD2 covers 8 bases. Germline CDR1 reads KGHSH; CDR2 reads LQKENI. This CDR3 spans 16 amino acids. The junction had 14 bases not matched to a gene; V was cut back by 5 bases and J by 5 bases. CDR3 DNA: TGTGCCAGCTCAACCACTAGCGGTGGAATGGGGAACGAGCAGTACTTC. This gives the protein CASSTTSGGMGNEQYF.

The rearrangement joins TRBV5-8 to TRBJ1-5; 12 nucleotides match TRBD1. The CDR3 covers 16 residues. After removal of 6 bases from V and 11 bases from J, the junction contained 15 bases not matched to a gene. The germline gives CDR1 SGHTS, CDR2 YDEGEE. The CDR3 bases are TGTGCCAGCACTAACCGGGACAGGGGGCGGAGCTGGACCCAGCATTTT. It yields the protein CASTNRDRGRSWTQHF.

The rearrangement links TRBV7-9 to TRBJ1-1; TRBD1 matches at 8 bases. This CDR3 has 17 residues. The junction had 10 bases not matched to a gene; V was cut back by 3 bases and J by 1 base. Germline V gene sequence: CDR1 SEHNR, CDR2 FQNEAQ (reference sequence). The CDR3 spells CASSFYRTGLRNTEAFF. The CDR3 DNA is TGTGCCAGCAGCTTTTATCGGACAGGGCTAAGGAACACTGAAGCTTTCTTT.

The chain couples TRBV18 to TRBJ2-2; 7 nucleotides line up with TRBD1. The germline V gene has CDR1 KGHSH and CDR2 LQKENI. V shed 5 bases and J 4 bases; nucleotides not matched to a gene: 4. CDR3 length equals 14 residues. The CDR3 region is CASSDREFTGELFF. The CDR3 DNA reads as TGTGCCAGCTCAGACAGGGAGTTCACCGGGGAGCTGTTTTTT.

V gene TRBV5-1 combines with J gene TRBJ2-3, with D perhaps matching TRBD1 (6 bases). Between the trimmed V and J ends, which lost 2 bases and 9 bases, there was a span of 7 bases. This CDR3 has 11 amino acids. Germline CDR1 is SGHRS and CDR2 is YFSETQ. The CDR3 protein is CASSLQGTQYF. CDR3 sequence (DNA): TGCGCCAGCAGCTTACAGGGAACGCAGTATTTT.

The chain has TRBV11-2 and TRBJ1-1; perhaps TRBD1 as D (5 bases). CDR1 is SGHAT and CDR2 is FQNNGV in the germline V gene. Trimming stripped 6 bases from V and 4 bases from J, with 9 bases between. CDR3 length equals 12 residues. The CDR3 sequence is CASRFGGTEAFF. CDR3 nucleotides: TGTGCCAGCAGATTCGGGGGCACTGAAGCTTTCTTT.

The chain carries TRBV5-1 and TRBJ2-1, with D possibly matching TRBD2 (5 bases). This CDR3 is built from 16 residues. Germline assignment: CDR1 SGHRS and CDR2 YFSETQ. The V and J ends lost 4 bases and 0 bases respectively, with 14 bases between them. The CDR3 spells CASSRSGLPSYNEQFF. DNA of the CDR3: TGCGCCAGCAGCCGGAGCGGTTTGCCCTCCTACAATGAGCAGTTCTTC.

This clone was seen just once. The rearrangement joins TRBV6-5 to TRBJ2-7; 9 nucleotides line up with TRBD2. The V and J ends lost 0 bases and 3 bases, in that order; junction bases with no gene match: 6. This CDR3 comprises 16 residues. CDR1 and CDR2 from the germline V gene are MNHEY and SVGAGI. In DNA form, the CDR3 reads TGTGCCAGCAGTTACTCCATTCTAGCGGGGAACTACGAGCAGTACTTC. It encodes CASSYSILAGNYEQYF.

This chain joins TRBV7-6 and TRBJ2-3, with 8 bases identical to TRBD2. V dropped 3 bases and J dropped 3; count of bases not matched to a gene: 11. CDR3 length: 17 residues. Germline V CDR1 and CDR2: SGHVS, FNYEAQ. Here the CDR3 DNA reads TGTGCCAGCAGCTTTAGGGATGCGGGAGGAGGAACAGATACGCAGTATTTT. Translated, it gives CASSFRDAGGGTDTQYF.

V gene TRBV7-9 combines with J gene TRBJ2-2, with 10 bases identical to TRBD1. Germline trimming cut 3 bases from V and 9 bases from J; bases unmatched to any gene: 10. The CDR3 is made up of 16 amino acids. The germline CDR1 and CDR2 sequences are SEHNR and FQNEAQ (reference sequence). The CDR3 region is CASSFAGTGDPWELFF. The CDR3, as DNA: TGTGCCAGCAGCTTCGCTGGGACAGGGGACCCCTGGGAGCTGTTTTTT. Combining the CDR3 with reference TRBV7-9 and TRBJ2-2 gives the whole variable domain DTGVSQNPRHKITKRGQNVTFRCDPISEHNRLYWYRQTLGQGPEFLTYFQNEAQLEKSRLLSDRFSAERPKGSFSTLEIQRTEQGDSAMYLCASSFAGTGDPWELFFGEGSRLTVL.

The V call is TRBV7-9, the J call TRBJ2-7; D might be TRBD1 (6 bases). Germline CDR1 SEHNR, CDR2 FQNEAQ (reference sequence). Trimming took off 5 bases at V and 0 bases at J, with 17 bases between the two ends. The CDR3 is 16 amino acids. The CDR3 sequence: CASSTDRKGSSYEQYF. The DNA for the CDR3 is TGTGCCAGCAGCACAGACAGGAAAGGCAGCTCCTACGAGCAGTACTTC.

J is TRBJ2-7 and V is TRBV6-1; a possible D gene is TRBD2 (6 bases). CDR1 is MNHNS, CDR2 SASEGT, per germline. The CDR3 is 15 amino acids. Trimming shortened V by 3 bases and J by 3 bases, and 15 bases separated the two germline ends. CDR3 coding DNA: TGTGCCAGCAGTGAGTCTCGGGAGTGGATCTACGAGCAGTACTTC. The encoded protein is CASSESREWIYEQYF.

The chain couples TRBV19 to TRBJ1-2; a possible D gene is TRBD1 (5 bases). The CDR3 is made up of 13 amino acids. Germline values: CDR1 LNHDA, CDR2 SQIVND (reference sequence). V was trimmed by 3 bases and J by 0 bases, leaving 5 bases between them. The CDR3 sequence: CASSMDTNYGYTF. Written as DNA, the CDR3 is TGTGCCAGTAGTATGGACACTAACTATGGCTACACCTTC.

The chain joins TRBV15 to TRBJ2-3, with D possibly matching TRBD1 (5 bases). Deletions cut 4 bases from V and 7 bases from J, with 9 bases between. This CDR3 is 12 amino acids long. CDR1 is LNHNV, CDR2 YYDKDF, per germline (reference sequence). CDR3 region: CATSTSGYTQYF. The CDR3, as DNA: TGTGCCACCAGCACGTCAGGGTATACGCAGTATTTT.

The chain employs TRBV6-4 and TRBJ1-5; D remains ambiguous. Germline lookup yields CDR1 MRHNA and CDR2 SNTAGT. The ends were cut back, 2 bases at V and 4 bases at J, with 21 bases in the middle. CDR3 length: 18 amino acids. The CDR3 DNA sequence: TGTGCCAGCAGTGACCGCTATCCGGGAGCTAATCCAAATCAGCCCCAGCATTTT. Translating it yields CASSDRYPGANPNQPQHF.

CDR3 region: CASSLYRLQPQHF. CDR3 nucleotide sequence: TGTGCCAGCAGTTTATATCGGCTGCAGCCCCAGCATTTT. V and J are TRBV27 and TRBJ1-5; D remains ambiguous. Germline V gene sequence: CDR1 MNHEY, CDR2 SMNVEV (reference sequence). This CDR3 is built from 13 residues. Trimming took off 1 base at V and 7 bases at J, with 8 bases between the two ends.

This clone was seen a handful of times. The CDR3 loop is CASSPPGWIYSYEQYF. The CDR3 nucleotides are TGTGCCAGCAGCCCCCCCGGGTGGATTTACTCCTACGAGCAGTACTTC. V is TRBV5-6 and J is TRBJ2-7; D not certain. Deletions cut 4 bases from V and 0 bases from J, with 17 bases between. The CDR3 is 16 amino acids. CDR1 is SGHDT, CDR2 YYEEEE, per germline.

In this sample, this clone turned up once. V and J are TRBV5-1 and TRBJ1-1, with a possible D match to TRBD1 (6 bases). Trimming pared 1 base from V and 8 bases from J, leaving 18 bases between. The germline gives CDR1 SGHRS, CDR2 YFSETQ. This CDR3 is 15 amino acids long. The CDR3 loop is CASSLFGAGVEEAFF. Written as DNA, the CDR3 is TGCGCCAGCAGCTTGTTCGGCGCAGGGGTGGAGGAAGCTTTCTTT.

The chain joins TRBV18 to TRBJ2-1; a weak D match, TRBD2 (6 bases). V lost 3 bases, J lost 4 bases, and 7 bases lay in between. Germline V gene sequence: CDR1 KGHSH, CDR2 LQKENI. CDR3 size: 13 residues. The CDR3 spells CASSPGLYNEQFF. The CDR3 nucleotides are TGTGCCAGCTCACCGGGACTGTACAATGAGCAGTTCTTC.

As to this clone: This sample includes further DNA sequences coding for the same CDR3. V and J are TRBV5-1 and TRBJ2-5, with a weak D call TRBD1 (6 bases). Per germline, CDR1 SGHRS and CDR2 YFSETQ. The CDR3 extends over 14 amino acids. V gave up 1 base and J gave up 5 bases, with 12 bases separating them. DNA of the CDR3: TGCGCCAGCAGCTTGTCAGGGGTCCAGGAGACCCAGTACTTC. Translated: CASSLSGVQETQYF. Filled out from reference TRBV5-1 and TRBJ2-5, the complete variable domain reads KAGVTQTPRYLIKTRGQQVTLSCSPISGHRSVSWYQQTPGQGLQFLFEYFSETQRNKGNFPGRFSGRQFSNSRSEMNVSTLELGDSALYLCASSLSGVQETQYFGPGTRLLVL.

The J gene is TRBJ2-7, the V gene TRBV7-6; D might be TRBD1 (6 bases). The length of the CDR3 is 13 residues. V lost 5 bases and J lost 5, with 13 bases in between. Germline CDR1 SGHVS, CDR2 FNYEAQ. For the CDR3, the DNA is TGTGCCAGCAGCAGAGAGACAGGCCACGAGCAGTACTTC. It translates to CASSRETGHEQYF.